The sample holds one count of the clone carrying this T cell receptor beta chain. As processed by the authors: For nucleated cells, counts were estimated from reference gene primer amplification. This table comes from immunoSEQ multiplex PCR, and its TCRdb copy is limited to in-frame clones, with some not included. V and J calls and clone size are those listed in that table; D and trimming were worked out from the DNA. Of some 180,000 clones in the sample, more than 75% were seen once. Those enrolled in Seattle joined during active infection and were followed longitudinally afterward. The CDR3 sequence is 16 residues long. Germline V gives CDR1 LNHDA, CDR2 SQIVND (reference sequence). V lost 6 bases to trimming and J lost 0 bases; unmatched junction nucleotides: 4. These data belong to a study of blood T cell repertoires in COVID-19. Study in general: Samples representing acute and convalescent COVID-19 were sourced from the United States, Italy and Spain. The analysed material was cDNA or gDNA that came from T cells, B-cell-depleted T cells, or PBMCs.

The sequence came from a woman aged 60-75 years with COVID-19, enrolled during active disease. The specimen sequenced was peripheral blood. This chain links TRBV19 with TRBJ2-2; 10 positions agree with TRBD1. Here the CDR3 reads CASSLDRGPNTGELFF. The DNA for the CDR3 is TGTGCCAGTAGCCTCGACAGGGGGCCGAACACCGGGGAGCTGTTTTTT.